These 29 T cell receptor beta chains were all obtained from the same sample, sequenced in a study of vaccination and CD4 T cells after COVID-19. The assay that was used to sequence DNA from cultured CD4+ T cells was the Oncomine TCR Beta short-read assay. TCRdb ran MiXCR on the PCR reads and lists one entry per CDR3 protein. The table shows around 20,000 distinct CDR3 sequences, with approximately 40% occurring only once. These receptors' antigens are unknown. Treatment described: roughly 11-day PBMC culture with coronavirus spike peptide pools or control peptides (ViraFEST assay). The sample here was CD4+ T cells from blood, cultured in vitro, taken after SARS-CoV-2 vaccination. Receptor source: a human donor who had recovered from COVID-19.

The V gene is TRBV10-3, the J gene TRBJ1-2; a weak D match, TRBD1 (6 bases). V lost 7 bases and J lost 6, with 12 bases in between. The CDR3 length is 12 residues. Germline CDR1 is ENHRY and CDR2 is SYGVKD. The CDR3 here is CAINGQSDGYTF. CDR3 DNA sequence: TGTGCCATCAACGGACAGTCGGATGGCTACACCTTC.

This chain links TRBV7-8 with TRBJ1-3; D is possibly TRBD1 (5 bases). The CDR3 runs to 15 residues. Germline CDR1 and CDR2: SGHVS and FQNEAQ. V was clipped by 5 bases and J by 0 bases, with 11 bases between them. The CDR3, as DNA: TGTGCCAGCAGCGTAGACAGTAGCTCTGGAAACACCATATATTTT. Translating it yields CASSVDSSSGNTIYF.

The sample holds a few counts of this clonotype. The J gene is TRBJ2-1, the V gene TRBV5-1; 11 nucleotides align to TRBD2. CDR1 is SGHRS and CDR2 is YFSETQ in the germline V gene. Trimming at V came to 4 bases and at J to 4 bases, leaving 4 bases not matched to a gene. The CDR3 contains 15 residues. This CDR3 is CASSEGLAVYNEQFF. For the CDR3, the DNA is TGCGCCAGCAGCGAGGGACTAGCGGTTTACAATGAGCAGTTCTTC.

This clonotype has only a few counts. This chain joins TRBV20-1 and TRBJ1-1; maybe TRBD1 (5 bases). From germline, CDR1 is DFQATT and CDR2 SNEGSKA (reference sequence). The CDR3 is made up of 12 amino acids. V was cut by 5 bases and J by 4 bases, with 11 bases left in between. CDR3 residues: CSAQQVSTEAFF. Here the CDR3 DNA reads TGCAGTGCTCAACAGGTCAGCACTGAAGCTTTCTTT.

This clonotype has just a few counts. The chain couples TRBV12-3 or TRBV12-4 to TRBJ1-6; TRBD1 matches at 10 bases. After removal of 4 bases from V and 6 bases from J, the junction contained 3 bases not matched to a gene. CDR3 length: 15 residues. Here the CDR3 reads CASSSRTGGNSPLHF. The CDR3 bases are TGTGCCAGCAGTTCGCGGACAGGGGGTAATTCACCCCTCCACTTT.

This clonotype was seen a single time. The V and J genes are TRBV20-1 and TRBJ1-4; 8 nucleotides align to TRBD1. The ends lost 4 bases at V and 8 bases at J; junction bases unmatched: 3. The CDR3 is 12 amino acids. Germline V CDR1 and CDR2: DFQATT, SNEGSKA (reference sequence). The CDR3 sequence is CSANRQGEKLFF. The DNA of the CDR3 is TGCAGTGCTAATAGACAGGGGGAAAAACTGTTTTTT.

A single count supports this clonotype. The chain combines TRBV24-1 with TRBJ2-7, with a possible D match to TRBD2 (5 bases). This CDR3 contains 15 residues. Germline loops: CDR1 KGHDR, CDR2 SFDVKD. The V end lost 4 bases, the J end lost 7 bases, and 19 bases lay between the germline ends. CDR3 coding DNA: TGTGCCACCAGTGACCCTCGTGCCGGGGTAGGTGAGCAGTACTTC. Encoded protein: CATSDPRAGVGEQYF.

This clonotype was picked up a small number of times. The chain employs TRBV7-7 and TRBJ2-1; a weak D match, TRBD2 (6 bases). The germline CDR1 and CDR2 sequences are SSHAT and FNYEAQ (reference sequence). Trimming took 4 bases from V and 2 from J, leaving 18 bases between them. There are 17 residues in the CDR3. CDR3 protein: CASSSSTGDRAYNEQFF. As DNA, the CDR3 is TGTGCCAGCAGCTCAAGTACGGGAGATAGAGCCTACAATGAGCAGTTCTTC.

This clonotype was seen a handful of times. The chain recombines TRBV19 with TRBJ1-2, with 8 bases fitting TRBD1. The CDR3 runs to 13 residues. Germline V CDR1 and CDR2: LNHDA, SQIVND (reference sequence). The V gene end was trimmed by 5 bases and the J gene end by 5 bases; junction bases not matched to a gene: 4. The CDR3 bases are TGTGCCAGTAGTGGAGGACAGGGTTATGGCTACACCTTC. This translates into CASSGGQGYGYTF.

This clonotype turned up a few times. The chain uses TRBV20-1 and TRBJ1-5; 10 bases agree with TRBD1. V was pared by 1 base and J by 1 base, with 4 bases of the junction left unmatched. CDR3 length equals 16 residues. Germline loops: CDR1 DFQATT, CDR2 SNEGSKA (reference sequence). The CDR3 loop is CSARARQGASNQPQHF. CDR3 bases: TGCAGTGCTAGAGCCCGACAGGGGGCCAGCAATCAGCCCCAGCATTTT.

V usage is TRBV24-1 and J usage is TRBJ1-1; TRBD1 might be the D (5 bases). Per the germline V gene, CDR1 is KGHDR and CDR2 is SFDVKD. The CDR3 runs 13 residues. V lost 6 bases to trimming and J lost 1 base, with 8 bases between them. CDR3 sequence: CATSFGGNTEAFF. CDR3 bases: TGTGCCACCAGTTTTGGGGGGAACACTGAAGCTTTCTTT.

This clonotype was detected a few times. This rearrangement joins TRBV5-5 to TRBJ2-7; TRBD2 matches 7 bases. V lost 0 bases, J lost 1 base, and 4 bases stayed unmatched. Looked up from germline, CDR1 is SGHKS and CDR2 is YYEKEE (reference sequence). The CDR3 length is 15 residues. The CDR3 DNA is TGTGCCAGCAGCTTGGGCACGGGACTATCCTACGAGCAGTACTTC. Translation: CASSLGTGLSYEQYF.

The gene calls are TRBV5-4 and TRBJ1-5, with D possibly TRBD1 on 6 matching bases. Germline values: CDR1 SGHNT, CDR2 YYREEE (reference sequence). The CDR3 totals 14 residues. V lost 2 bases, J lost 3 bases, and 9 bases lay in between. CDR3 in DNA: TGTGCCAGCAGCTTCAAGGGGGACAATCAGCCCCAGCATTTT. This codes for CASSFKGDNQPQHF.

This clonotype was detected only a few times. This chain uses TRBV7-2 with TRBJ1-5; no reliable D call. Germline CDR1 and CDR2: SGHTA and FQGNSA. The CDR3 runs 14 residues. Trimming cost V 5 bases and J 8 bases, with 16 bases left between them. The CDR3 nucleotides read TGTGCCAGCAGCCCTCCCGGAGGGCTCGAGCCCCAGCATTTT. Amino acids: CASSPPGGLEPQHF.

This rearrangement joins TRBV6-1 to TRBJ1-5; D perhaps matches TRBD1 (6 bases). The CDR3 contains 13 residues. Trimming pared 1 base from V and 7 bases from J, leaving 8 bases between. From germline, CDR1 is MNHNS and CDR2 SASEGT. The CDR3 loop is CASSEVRGQPQHF. The CDR3 DNA reads TGTGCCAGCAGTGAAGTCAGGGGCCAGCCCCAGCATTTT.

The chain carries TRBV28 and TRBJ2-1; D uncertain. The germline CDR1 and CDR2 sequences are MDHEN and SYDVKM. Deletions cut 8 bases from V and 1 base from J, with 9 bases between. The CDR3 is made up of 13 amino acids. The CDR3 nucleotides read TGTGCCAGCCAGGTGGGGTCCTACAATGAGCAGTTCTTC. It codes for CASQVGSYNEQFF.

The chain combines TRBV20-1 with TRBJ2-7, with D tentatively TRBD1 (5 bases). Germline assignment: CDR1 DFQATT and CDR2 SNEGSKA (reference sequence). Trimming left V 0 bases short and J 1 base short, with 13 bases between. This CDR3 is built from 15 residues. The CDR3 here is CSARDRGGLSYEQYF. CDR3 DNA sequence: TGCAGTGCTAGAGATAGGGGCGGCCTATCCTACGAGCAGTACTTC.

V and J are TRBV5-4 and TRBJ1-1; TRBD1 agrees at 7 bases. The CDR3 extends over 14 amino acids. V lost 4 bases to trimming and J lost 3 bases; unmatched junction nucleotides: 6. Germline-derived CDR1 and CDR2 are SGHNT and YYREEE (reference sequence). The DNA of the CDR3 is TGTGCCAGCAGCCAGGGGGGTAGGGACACTGAAGCTTTCTTT. Translation: CASSQGGRDTEAFF.

This chain links TRBV6-1 with TRBJ1-5; TRBD1 agrees at 9 bases. The CDR3 covers 15 residues. The germline gives CDR1 MNHNS, CDR2 SASEGT. The ends lost 6 bases at V and 2 bases at J; junction bases unmatched: 5. CDR3 DNA sequence: TGTGCCAGCAGAACAGGGGGCGTGGGCAATCAGCCCCAGCATTTT. Encoded protein: CASRTGGVGNQPQHF.

The V call is TRBV20-1, the J call TRBJ2-5; the match to TRBD1 covers 8 bases. This CDR3 spans 14 amino acids. V lost 5 bases and J lost 5; bases outside the gene matches: 10. CDR1 is DFQATT, CDR2 SNEGSKA, per germline (reference sequence). This CDR3 reads CSARYGQGRETQYF. DNA of the CDR3: TGCAGTGCTCGCTATGGACAGGGCAGGGAGACCCAGTACTTC.

This clonotype was observed once. The CDR3 region has the DNA TGCAGTGCTAGAGAGGCAGAGGCTCAGCCCCAGCATTTT. Translated: CSAREAEAQPQHF. The V and J genes are TRBV20-1 and TRBJ1-5; D not resolved. Germline assignment: CDR1 DFQATT and CDR2 SNEGSKA (reference sequence). The germline V and J ends were trimmed by 0 bases and 6 bases, with 9 bases remaining between them. This CDR3 is 13 amino acids long.

The chain has TRBV21-1 and TRBJ1-1. TRBV21-1 is flagged as a pseudogene. The CDR3 has 11 amino acids. CDR3 bases: TGTGCCAGCAGCCCTAGAACGGCGGCTTTCTTT. This codes for CASSPRTAAFF.

By proportion, this clonotype is medium-sized (0.01 to 0.1%). A read error may produce the germline difference seen at one junction end. The rearrangement joins TRBV7-2 to TRBJ2-7, with D possibly TRBD2 on 5 matching bases. The germline CDR1 and CDR2 sequences are SGHTA and FQGNSA. CDR3 length: 11 amino acids. The CDR3 sequence: CASSLEAEQYF. The CDR3 DNA is TGCGCCAGCAGCTTGGAGGCAGAGCAGTACTTC.

This clonotype was counted between two and nine times. The V call is TRBV7-9, the J call TRBJ1-1, with 9 bases matching TRBD1. J was trimmed by 6 bases and V by 3 bases; bases with no gene match: 5. From germline, CDR1 is SEHNR and CDR2 FQNEAQ (reference sequence). The CDR3 loop spans 14 amino acids. CDR3 nucleotides: TGTGCCAGCAGCTTGGGGACAGGGCGGTCTGAAGCTTTCTTT. Its protein product is CASSLGTGRSEAFF.

The chain combines TRBV11-2 with TRBJ2-3; D is unresolved. Germline V gene sequence: CDR1 SGHAT, CDR2 FQNNGV. V lost 1 base and J lost 4, with 9 bases in between. CDR3 length: 14 amino acids. The CDR3, as DNA: TGTGCCAGCAGCTTAGGCGACTCACCAGATACGCAGTATTTT. It codes for CASSLGDSPDTQYF.

V gene TRBV9 combines with J gene TRBJ2-5, with TRBD1 identical over 9 bases. CDR1 and CDR2 from the germline V gene are SGDLS and YYNGEE. V was clipped by 0 bases and J by 5 bases; unmatched bases: 8. The CDR3 length is 16 residues. The CDR3 DNA sequence: TGTGCCAGCAGCGTAGGGGACAGGGTTCATGGGGAGACCCAGTACTTC. It translates to CASSVGDRVHGETQYF.

The J gene is TRBJ2-1, the V gene TRBV7-6; no clear D. This CDR3 has 13 residues. V gave up 1 base and J gave up 5 bases, with 6 bases separating them. The germline V gene encodes CDR1 SGHVS and CDR2 FNYEAQ. The CDR3 DNA reads as TGTGCCAGCAGCTTAGTCGCGGACAATGAGCAGTTCTTC. Residues: CASSLVADNEQFF.

The gene calls are TRBV15 and TRBJ2-7, with D maybe TRBD2 (5 bases). The V gene's germline CDR1 is LNHNV and CDR2 YYDKDF (reference sequence). The V gene lost 0 bases and the J gene lost 5 bases, with 14 bases spanning the gap. The CDR3 spans 15 residues. The CDR3 nucleotides read TGTGCCACCAGCAGAGATTTGAGGGTTCCCCACGAGCAGTACTTC. Amino acid sequence: CATSRDLRVPHEQYF.

The V gene is TRBV27, the J gene TRBJ2-1; unclear D gene. Germline CDR1 reads MNHEY; CDR2 reads SMNVEV (reference sequence). The CDR3 spans 12 residues. V lost 9 bases, J lost 0 bases, and 6 bases lay in between. CDR3 protein: CASHDSYNEQFF. In DNA, the CDR3 is TGTGCCAGTCACGACTCCTACAATGAGCAGTTCTTC.